This T cell receptor beta chain is drawn from a study of T-cell reconstitution after alpha-beta-depleted transplantation in children. Findings and caveats of the study: Roughly two months post-transplant, alpha-beta T cells reportedly originated from several hundred graft clones that had expanded. A year post-transplant, T-cell counts and diversity derived mostly from newly produced T cells.

With respect to this clonotype: Its cognate antigen is unknown.

Looked up from germline, CDR1 is LGHNA and CDR2 is YSLEER. Trimming took off 0 bases at V and 2 bases at J, with 9 bases between the two ends. The CDR3 loop spans 15 amino acids. The TCRbeta library incorporated unique molecular identifiers. From the PCR reads, TCRdb called clonotypes with MiXCR, one entry per CDR3 protein. Of fewer than 700,000 distinct CDR3 sequences in the sample, 10% to 15% are singletons; the top ten hold around 2.2%. This specimen consisted of PBMCs, mostly from graft donor cells, obtained 360 days after TCRalphabeta/CD19-depleted stem cell transplant. The chain is built from TRBV4-3 and TRBJ2-3, with D possibly being TRBD1 (5 bases). This clonotype was obtained from a male patient aged 10 to 17 who had a stem cell transplant for acute myeloid leukemia, so the T cells may come from the graft donor. The DNA for the CDR3 is TGCGCCAGCAGCCAAGATGGGGCCCTCACAGATACGCAGTATTTT. Its protein product is CASSQDGALTDTQYF.